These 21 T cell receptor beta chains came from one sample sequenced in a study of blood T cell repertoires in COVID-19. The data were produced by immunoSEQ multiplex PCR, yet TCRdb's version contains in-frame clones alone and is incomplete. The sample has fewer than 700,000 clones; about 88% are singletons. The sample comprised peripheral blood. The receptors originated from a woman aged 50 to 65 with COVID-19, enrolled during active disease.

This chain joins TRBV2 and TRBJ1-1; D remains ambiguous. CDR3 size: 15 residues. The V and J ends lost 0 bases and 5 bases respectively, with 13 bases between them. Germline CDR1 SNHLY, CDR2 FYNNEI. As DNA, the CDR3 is TGTGCCAGCAGTGAAGCCTTGGGAGGGTGGACTGAAGCTTTCTTT. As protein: CASSEALGGWTEAFF. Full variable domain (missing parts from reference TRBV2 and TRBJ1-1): EPEVTQTPSHQVTQMGQEVILRCVPISNHLYFYWYRQILGQKVEFLVSFYNNEISEKSEIFDDQFSVERPDGSNFTLKIRSTKLEDSAMYFCASSEALGGWTEAFFGQGTRLTVV.

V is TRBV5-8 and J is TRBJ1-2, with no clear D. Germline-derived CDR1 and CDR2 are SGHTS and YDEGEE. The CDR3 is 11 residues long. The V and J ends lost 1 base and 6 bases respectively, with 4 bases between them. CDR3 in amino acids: CASSLLDGYTF. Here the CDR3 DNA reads TGTGCCAGCAGCTTGCTAGATGGCTACACCTTC.

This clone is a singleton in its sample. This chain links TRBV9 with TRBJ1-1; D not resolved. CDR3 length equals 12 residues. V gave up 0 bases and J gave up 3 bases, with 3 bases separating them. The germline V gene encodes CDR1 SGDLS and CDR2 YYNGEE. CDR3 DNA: TGTGCCAGCAGCGTAGCGGACACTGAAGCTTTCTTT. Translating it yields CASSVADTEAFF.

The DNA for the CDR3 is TGTGCCAGCAGTGACCACGGCGACTGGAACACTGAAGCTTTCTTT. Translated: CASSDHGDWNTEAFF. The genes are TRBV27 and TRBJ1-1; the D is unclear. Germline CDR1 and CDR2: MNHEY and SMNVEV (reference sequence). V lost 5 bases, J lost 1 base, and 14 bases lay in between. CDR3 length equals 15 residues.

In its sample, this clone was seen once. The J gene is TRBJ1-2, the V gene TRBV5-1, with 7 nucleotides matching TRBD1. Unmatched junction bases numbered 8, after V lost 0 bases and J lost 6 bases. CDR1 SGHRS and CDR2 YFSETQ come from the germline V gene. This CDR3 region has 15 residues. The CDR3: CASSLAGGGGHGYTF. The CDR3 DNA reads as TGCGCCAGCAGCTTGGCGGGTGGAGGGGGCCATGGCTACACCTTC.

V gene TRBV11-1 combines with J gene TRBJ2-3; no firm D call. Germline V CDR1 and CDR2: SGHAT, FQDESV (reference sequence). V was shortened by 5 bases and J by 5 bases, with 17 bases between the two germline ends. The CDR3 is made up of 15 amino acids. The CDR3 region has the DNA TGTGCCAGCAGCCCCATGTCCCCCGCGGTAGATACGCAGTATTTT. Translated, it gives CASSPMSPAVDTQYF.

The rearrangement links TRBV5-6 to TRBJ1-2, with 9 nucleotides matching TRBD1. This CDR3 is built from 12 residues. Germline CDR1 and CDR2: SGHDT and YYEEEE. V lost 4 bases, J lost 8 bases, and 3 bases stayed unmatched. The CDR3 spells CASSPGTGGYTF. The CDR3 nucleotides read TGTGCCAGCAGCCCCGGGACAGGGGGCTACACCTTC. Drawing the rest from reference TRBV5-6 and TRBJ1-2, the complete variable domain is DAGVTQSPTHLIKTRGQQVTLRCSPKSGHDTVSWYQQALGQGPQFIFQYYEEEERQRGNFPDRFSGHQFPNYSSELNVNALLLGDSALYLCASSPGTGGYTFGSGTRLTVV.

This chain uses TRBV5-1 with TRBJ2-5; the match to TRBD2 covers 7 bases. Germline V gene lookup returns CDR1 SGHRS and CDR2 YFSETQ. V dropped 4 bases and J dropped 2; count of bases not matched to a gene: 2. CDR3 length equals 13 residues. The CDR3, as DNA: TGCGCCAGCAGCCCCGGGAGGCAAGAGACCCAGTACTTC. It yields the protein CASSPGRQETQYF.

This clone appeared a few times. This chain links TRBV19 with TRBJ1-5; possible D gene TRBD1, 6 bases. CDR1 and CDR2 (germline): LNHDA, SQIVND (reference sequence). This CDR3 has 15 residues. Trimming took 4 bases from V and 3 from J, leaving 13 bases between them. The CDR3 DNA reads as TGTGCCAGTAGTAAGGGAGGGGGAGTCAATCAGCCCCAGCATTTT. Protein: CASSKGGGVNQPQHF.

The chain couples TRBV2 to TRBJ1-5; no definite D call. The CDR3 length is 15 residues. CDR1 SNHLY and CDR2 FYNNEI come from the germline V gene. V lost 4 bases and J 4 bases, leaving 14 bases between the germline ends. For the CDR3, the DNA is TGTGCCAGCAGTGTTCTCGGGATCCTGAATCAGCCCCAGCATTTT. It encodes CASSVLGILNQPQHF.

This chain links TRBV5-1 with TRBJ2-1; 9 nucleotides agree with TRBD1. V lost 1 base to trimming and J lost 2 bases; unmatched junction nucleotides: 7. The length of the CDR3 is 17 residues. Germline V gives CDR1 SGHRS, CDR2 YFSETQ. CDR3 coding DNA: TGCGCCAGCAGCTTGTTGGGACAGGGCGAGACCTACAATGAGCAGTTCTTC. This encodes CASSLLGQGETYNEQFF.

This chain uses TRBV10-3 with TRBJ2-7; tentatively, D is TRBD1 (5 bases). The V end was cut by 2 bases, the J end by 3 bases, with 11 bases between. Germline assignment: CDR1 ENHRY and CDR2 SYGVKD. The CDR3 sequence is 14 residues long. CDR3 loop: CAISEVQGSYEQYF. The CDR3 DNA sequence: TGTGCCATCAGTGAGGTCCAGGGAAGCTACGAGCAGTACTTC.

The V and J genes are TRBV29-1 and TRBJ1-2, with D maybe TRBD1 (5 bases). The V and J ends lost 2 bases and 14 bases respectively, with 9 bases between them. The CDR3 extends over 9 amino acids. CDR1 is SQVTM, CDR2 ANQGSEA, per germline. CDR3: CSVEPGYTF. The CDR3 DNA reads TGCAGCGTTGAACCAGGGTATACCTTC.

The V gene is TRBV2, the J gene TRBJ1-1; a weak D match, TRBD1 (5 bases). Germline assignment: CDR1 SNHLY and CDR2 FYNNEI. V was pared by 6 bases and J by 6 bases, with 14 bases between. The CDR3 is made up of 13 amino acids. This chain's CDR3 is CASRETQESEAFF. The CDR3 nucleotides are TGTGCCAGCAGAGAAACACAGGAGTCTGAAGCTTTCTTT.

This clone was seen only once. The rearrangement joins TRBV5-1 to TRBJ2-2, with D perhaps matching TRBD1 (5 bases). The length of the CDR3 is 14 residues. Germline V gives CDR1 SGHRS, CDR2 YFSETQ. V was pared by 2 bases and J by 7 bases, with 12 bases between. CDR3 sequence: CASSLNPGYGELFF. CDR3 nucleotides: TGCGCCAGCAGCTTAAATCCAGGGTACGGGGAGCTGTTTTTT.

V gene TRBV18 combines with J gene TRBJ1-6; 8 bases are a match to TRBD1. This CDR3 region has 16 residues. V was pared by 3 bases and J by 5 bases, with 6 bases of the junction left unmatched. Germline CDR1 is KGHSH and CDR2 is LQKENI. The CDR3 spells CASSPSRTGNNSPLHF. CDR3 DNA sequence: TGTGCCAGCTCACCTTCACGGACAGGGAATAATTCACCCCTCCACTTT.

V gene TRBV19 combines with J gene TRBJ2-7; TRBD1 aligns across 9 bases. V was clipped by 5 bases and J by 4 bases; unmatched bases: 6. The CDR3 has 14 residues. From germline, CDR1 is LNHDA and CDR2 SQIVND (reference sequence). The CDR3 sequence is CASSPDDRGYEQYF. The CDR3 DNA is TGTGCCAGTAGTCCAGACGACAGGGGGTACGAGCAGTACTTC.

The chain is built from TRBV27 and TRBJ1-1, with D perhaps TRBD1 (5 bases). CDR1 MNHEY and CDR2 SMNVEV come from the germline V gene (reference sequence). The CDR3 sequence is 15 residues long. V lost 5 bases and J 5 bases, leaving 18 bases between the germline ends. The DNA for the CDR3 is TGTGCCAGCAGTCCCACCTTTAGGGGCGGAACTGAAGCTTTCTTT. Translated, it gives CASSPTFRGGTEAFF.

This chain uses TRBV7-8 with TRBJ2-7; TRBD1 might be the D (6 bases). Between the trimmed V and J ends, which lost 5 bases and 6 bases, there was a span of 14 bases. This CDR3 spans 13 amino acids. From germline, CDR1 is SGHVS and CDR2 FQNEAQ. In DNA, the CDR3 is TGTGCCAGCAGCGTAACAGGGACCAGCGAGCAGTACTTC. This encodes CASSVTGTSEQYF.

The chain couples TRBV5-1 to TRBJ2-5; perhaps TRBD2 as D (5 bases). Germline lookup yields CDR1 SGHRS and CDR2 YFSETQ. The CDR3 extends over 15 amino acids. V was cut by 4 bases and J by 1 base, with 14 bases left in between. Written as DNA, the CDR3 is TGCGCCAGCAGCATGAACCGGGGAAGCCAAGAGACCCAGTACTTC. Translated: CASSMNRGSQETQYF. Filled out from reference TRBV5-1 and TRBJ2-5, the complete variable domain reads KAGVTQTPRYLIKTRGQQVTLSCSPISGHRSVSWYQQTPGQGLQFLFEYFSETQRNKGNFPGRFSGRQFSNSRSEMNVSTLELGDSALYLCASSMNRGSQETQYFGPGTRLLVL.

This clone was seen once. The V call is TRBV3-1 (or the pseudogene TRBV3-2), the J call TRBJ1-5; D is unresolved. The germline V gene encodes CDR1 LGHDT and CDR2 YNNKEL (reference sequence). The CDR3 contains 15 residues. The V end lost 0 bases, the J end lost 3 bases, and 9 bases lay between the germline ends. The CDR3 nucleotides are TGTGCCAGCAGCCAAGATCTACGGGACAATCAGCCCCAGCATTTT. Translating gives CASSQDLRDNQPQHF.